This TCR beta chain was sequenced in a study of blood T cells in healthy people across ages. The study, taken as a whole, reports: Both higher diversity and more naive CD4+ cells marked long-lived donors when set against aged donors.

The use of a sample-barcoded 5' primer and a J-beta primer mix characterized a second PCR of roughly 6 to 12 cycles. Using its own MiXCR run on the 5' RACE reads, TCRdb lists one record per CDR3 protein. The table shows 1.6 million or so distinct CDR3 sequences, with about 32% occurring only once. CDR3 length: 21 residues. V dropped 3 bases and J dropped 0; count of bases not matched to a gene: 21. From germline, CDR1 is MDHEN and CDR2 SYDVKM. As regards this clonotype: Its antigen is currently unknown.

V and J are TRBV28 and TRBJ2-7, with 9 nucleotides matching TRBD1. What was sequenced was blood. This sequence was found in a woman aged 25 to 45 in good health. CDR3 nucleotide sequence: TGTGCCAGCAGTTTGGCTACAGGGGGCGAAGGTATAACTCGGAGCTCCTACGAGCAGTACTTC. Protein: CASSLATGGEGITRSSYEQYF. The variable domain in full, with the rest retrieved from reference TRBV28 and TRBJ2-7, is DVKVTQSSRYLVKRTGEKVFLECVQDMDHENMFWYRQDPGLGLRLIYFSYDVKMKEKGDIPEGYSVSREKKERFSLILESASTNQTSMYLCASSLATGGEGITRSSYEQYFGPGTRLTVT.